Listed here are 27 T cell receptor beta chains from one sample, sequenced in a study of T cells in Graves' hyperthyroidism and ophthalmopathy. Regions amplified from RNA transcripts were the TCR beta CDR3 regions. First-round RT-PCR with HTBI primers amplified the TCR CDR3 region. From the multiplex PCR reads, TCRdb called clonotypes with MiXCR, one entry per CDR3 protein. The table includes around 700,000 distinct CDR3 sequences, around 40% detected once. Specimen: blood. The receptors originated from a woman in her forties with Graves' hyperthyroidism.

The J gene is TRBJ1-1, the V gene TRBV29-1, with D perhaps TRBD1 (6 bases). The V and J ends lost 7 bases and 0 bases respectively, with 15 bases between them. CDR3 size: 14 residues. Germline CDR1 and CDR2: SQVTM and ANQGSEA. The DNA for the CDR3 is TGCAGCGCCAGCAGGGGCCCGCTGAACACTGAAGCTTTCTTT. Protein product: CSASRGPLNTEAFF.

This clonotype was counted at least ten times. The chain employs TRBV19 and TRBJ1-2, with D maybe TRBD1 (5 bases). The CDR3 totals 15 residues. Trimming stripped 4 bases from V and 4 bases from J, with 16 bases between. Germline CDR1 and CDR2: LNHDA and SQIVND (reference sequence). Written as DNA, the CDR3 is TGTGCCAGTAGTAACAATAGACAGATTCCCTATGGCTACACCTTC. As protein: CASSNNRQIPYGYTF.

This clonotype was picked up many times. This chain connects TRBV19 to TRBJ1-2; TRBD1 aligns across 8 bases. This CDR3 has 15 residues. The germline V gene encodes CDR1 LNHDA and CDR2 SQIVND (reference sequence). J lost 7 bases, V lost 5 bases, and 12 bases had no gene match. CDR3 nucleotides: TGTGCCAGTAGTCGAAGGGACAGGCCAATGGGTGGCTACACCTTC. Its protein is CASSRRDRPMGGYTF.

This clonotype was counted many times. The chain combines TRBV7-9 with TRBJ1-5, with D maybe TRBD1 (5 bases). The CDR3 loop spans 18 amino acids. Germline CDR1 reads SEHNR; CDR2 reads FQNEAQ (reference sequence). V lost 0 bases and J 4 bases, leaving 19 bases between the germline ends. The CDR3 is CASSLALGRRGDNQPQHF. Written as DNA, the CDR3 is TGTGCCAGCAGCTTAGCGCTGGGCAGGAGAGGGGATAATCAGCCCCAGCATTTT.

The sample holds one count of this clonotype. The chain employs TRBV12-3 or TRBV12-4 and TRBJ1-5; 7 bases align to TRBD1. This CDR3 has 13 amino acids. CDR3 DNA: TGTGCTATCAGGAGGGGGCGGGGGCAGCCCCAGCATTTT. Protein: CAIRRGRGQPQHF.

This clonotype came up many times. This chain uses TRBV20-1 with TRBJ1-5; D unclear. Germline V lookup: CDR1 DFQATT, CDR2 SNEGSKA (reference sequence). Trimming took off 3 bases at V and 5 bases at J, with 11 bases between the two ends. CDR3 length: 13 residues. The DNA for the CDR3 is TGCAGTGCTAGCTCGGACGGCGATCAGCCCCAGCATTTT. As protein: CSASSDGDQPQHF.

The CDR3 loop reads CASTSGELFF. For the CDR3, the DNA is TGTGCCAGTACCAGCGGGGAGCTGTTTTTT. The rearrangement uses TRBV19 and TRBJ2-2; no firm D call. Germline CDR1 reads LNHDA; CDR2 reads SQIVND (reference sequence). The V end lost 7 bases, the J end lost 7 bases, and 4 bases lay between the germline ends. The CDR3 runs 10 residues.

This clonotype was seen ten or more times. This chain uses TRBV12-3 or TRBV12-4 with TRBJ1-2; 7 nucleotides agree with TRBD1. Germline trimming cut 4 bases from V and 6 bases from J; bases unmatched to any gene: 5. The CDR3 runs 13 residues. The CDR3 coding sequence is TGTGCCAGCAGTTCGACAGGGAGTAATGGCTACACCTTC. Translating gives CASSSTGSNGYTF.

This clonotype was found a few times. This chain links TRBV30 with TRBJ1-5; D not resolved. Trimming took off 0 bases at V and 0 bases at J, with 3 bases between the two ends. CDR1 and CDR2 from the germline V gene are GTSNPN and SVGIG (reference sequence). The CDR3 extends over 13 amino acids. The CDR3 region is CAWSVNSNQPQHF. The CDR3 nucleotides read TGTGCCTGGAGTGTAAATAGCAATCAGCCCCAGCATTTT.

The rearrangement uses TRBV7-9 and TRBJ1-1; 10 bases match TRBD1. The germline V gene has CDR1 SEHNR and CDR2 FQNEAQ (reference sequence). This CDR3 region has 14 residues. V lost 4 bases, J lost 11 bases, and 10 bases stayed unmatched. This CDR3 reads CASSSPDRGRDAFF. The CDR3 nucleotides are TGTGCCAGCAGCTCACCAGACAGGGGGCGCGACGCTTTCTTT.

This clonotype came up a few times. The chain combines TRBV20-1 with TRBJ1-2, with D unclear. The CDR3 contains 13 residues. Germline V gene sequence: CDR1 DFQATT, CDR2 SNEGSKA (reference sequence). Deletions cut 0 bases from V and 10 bases from J, with 15 bases between. In DNA, the CDR3 is TGCAGTGCTAGAGATTGGGTTAAGATGGACTACACCTTC. It codes for CSARDWVKMDYTF.

This clonotype was seen a few times. The CDR3 spells CASLHNPGAGGSYNSPLHF. In DNA, the CDR3 is TGTGCCAGCCTACACAACCCAGGGGCAGGGGGCTCCTATAATTCACCCCTCCACTTT. The rearrangement joins TRBV19 to TRBJ1-6, with 7 positions matching TRBD1. Germline CDR1 LNHDA, CDR2 SQIVND (reference sequence). V was pared by 9 bases and J by 0 bases, with 17 bases of the junction left unmatched. CDR3 length: 19 residues.

In the case of this clonotype: A much larger clone is a single base away; this may be a read error. The chain combines TRBV5-1 with TRBJ1-1; 8 nucleotides match TRBD1. V gave up 9 bases and J gave up 6 bases; unmatched junction bases: 10. CDR3 length: 13 residues. Germline values: CDR1 SGHRS, CDR2 YFSETQ. This CDR3 is CANHFADRAEAFF. DNA for the CDR3: TGCGCCAACCATTTTGCGGACAGGGCTGAAGCTTTCTTT.

The rearrangement uses TRBV12-3 or TRBV12-4 and TRBJ1-4; D is possibly TRBD1 (5 bases). The CDR3 loop spans 14 amino acids. Trimming removed 5 bases at V and 6 bases at J, with 13 bases between. The CDR3 region is CASSQDGGDEKLFF. Here the CDR3 DNA reads TGTGCCAGCAGTCAGGACGGGGGGGATGAAAAACTGTTTTTT.

This clonotype has at least ten counts. V usage is TRBV20-1 and J usage is TRBJ2-3; possible D gene TRBD2, 6 bases. CDR1 and CDR2 from the germline V gene are DFQATT and SNEGSKA (reference sequence). CDR3 length: 14 residues. V was shortened by 3 bases and J by 5 bases, with 15 bases between the two germline ends. The CDR3 sequence: CSASSRGKEDTQYF. CDR3 bases: TGCAGTGCTAGTTCCCGGGGGAAGGAAGATACGCAGTATTTT.

V gene TRBV10-3 combines with J gene TRBJ1-2, with 8 nucleotides matching TRBD1. The CDR3 is made up of 11 amino acids. Trimming took 8 bases from V and 6 from J; bases not matched to a gene: 2. Germline-derived CDR1 and CDR2 are ENHRY and SYGVKD. The CDR3 DNA is TGTGCCATCCAGGACAGGGATGGCTACACCTTC. Translating it yields CAIQDRDGYTF.

This chain links TRBV5-1 with TRBJ1-1; D uncertain. The CDR3 runs to 16 residues. Trimming left V 0 bases short and J 0 bases short, with 12 bases between. Germline CDR1 SGHRS, CDR2 YFSETQ. CDR3 sequence reads: CASSLEPPGMNTEAFF. In nucleotides, the CDR3 is TGCGCCAGCAGCTTGGAGCCACCGGGTATGAACACTGAAGCTTTCTTT. The entire variable domain, with the rest obtained from reference TRBV5-1 and TRBJ1-1, is as follows: KAGVTQTPRYLIKTRGQQVTLSCSPISGHRSVSWYQQTPGQGLQFLFEYFSETQRNKGNFPGRFSGRQFSNSRSEMNVSTLELGDSALYLCASSLEPPGMNTEAFFGQGTRLTVV.

This clonotype was observed many times. The chain has TRBV2 and TRBJ1-4; the D gene is possibly TRBD1 (6 bases). The CDR3 is 15 amino acids. V was cut by 8 bases and J by 3 bases, with 16 bases left in between. Germline V lookup: CDR1 SNHLY, CDR2 FYNNEI. The CDR3 here is CASHLQQGSNEKLFF. In DNA, the CDR3 is TGTGCCAGCCACTTACAACAGGGCTCTAATGAAAAACTGTTTTTT.

The rearrangement uses TRBV20-1 and TRBJ2-5, with a weak D call TRBD2 (6 bases). The CDR3 totals 13 residues. Germline V gene data show CDR1 as DFQATT and CDR2 as SNEGSKA (reference sequence). The V end was cut by 6 bases, the J end by 5 bases, with 16 bases between. CDR3 DNA: TGCAGTGCAGTCGGAGGGTCCGCGGAGACCCAGTACTTC. Amino acids: CSAVGGSAETQYF.

The rearrangement uses TRBV15 and TRBJ1-2, with D hard to call. V dropped 3 bases and J dropped 2 bases, with 13 bases sitting between them. The germline V gene has CDR1 LNHNV and CDR2 YYDKDF (reference sequence). The CDR3 is made up of 15 amino acids. CDR3 sequence (DNA): TGTGCCACCAGCAGCTTCCCGGGAGGCAACTATGGCTACACCTTC. Translation gives CATSSFPGGNYGYTF.

This clonotype was recorded only once. This chain connects TRBV20-1 to TRBJ2-5, with 10 bases matching TRBD2. Losses at the gene ends were 3 bases for V and 2 bases for J; bases not matched to a gene: 6. This CDR3 is 15 amino acids long. Germline loops: CDR1 DFQATT, CDR2 SNEGSKA (reference sequence). CDR3 protein: CSASPAGGQQETQYF. CDR3 bases: TGCAGTGCTAGTCCAGCGGGGGGGCAGCAAGAGACCCAGTACTTC.

This clonotype was counted at least ten times. The rearrangement joins TRBV7-2 to TRBJ2-7, with a tentative D call TRBD1 (6 bases). CDR1 and CDR2 (germline): SGHTA, FQGNSA. CDR3 length: 16 amino acids. V was pared by 3 bases and J by 1 base, with 16 bases between. The CDR3 spells CASSFLAGTPSYEQYF. The CDR3 bases are TGTGCCAGCAGCTTCTTAGCCGGGACACCATCCTACGAGCAGTACTTC.

This clonotype was seen more than once but under ten times. The chain has TRBV20-1 and TRBJ2-5; 10 nucleotides match TRBD1. Germline V gene lookup returns CDR1 DFQATT and CDR2 SNEGSKA (reference sequence). The CDR3 length is 17 residues. J gave up 4 bases and V 6 bases, and 17 bases lay outside the gene matches. This CDR3 is CSADAPTGGGLGETQYF. In nucleotides, the CDR3 is TGCAGTGCGGACGCTCCGACAGGGGGCGGTTTAGGAGAGACCCAGTACTTC.

This chain joins TRBV15 and TRBJ2-3; D possibly corresponds to TRBD2 (6 bases). Germline V CDR1 and CDR2: LNHNV, YYDKDF (reference sequence). CDR3 length: 17 amino acids. V was clipped by 0 bases and J by 4 bases, with 17 bases between them. The CDR3 nucleotides are TGTGCCACCAGCAGAGACCCGGGACTCCTATGGCCAGATACGCAGTATTTT. This translates into CATSRDPGLLWPDTQYF.

The rearrangement joins TRBV11-2 to TRBJ2-2; D is unclear. Trimming removed 5 bases from V and 4 bases from J, with 8 bases in between. CDR3 length: 13 amino acids. The germline V gene encodes CDR1 SGHAT and CDR2 FQNNGV. The CDR3 region has the DNA TGTGCCAGCAGCCCCGCCATCACCGGGGAGCTGTTTTTT. It encodes CASSPAITGELFF. Using reference TRBV11-2 and TRBJ2-2 for the parts outside the CDR3, the full variable domain is EAGVAQSPRYKIIEKRQSVAFWCNPISGHATLYWYQQILGQGPKLLIQFQNNGVVDDSQLPKDRFSAERLKGVDSTLKIQPAKLEDSAVYLCASSPAITGELFFGEGSRLTVL.

The rearrangement links TRBV10-3 to TRBJ2-3; D is uncertain. Trimming stripped 7 bases from V and 4 bases from J, with 6 bases between. CDR1 is ENHRY, CDR2 SYGVKD, per germline. The CDR3 totals 11 residues. The DNA of the CDR3 is TGTGCCATCATGGCGGCAGATACGCAGTATTTT. Its translation is CAIMAADTQYF.

This chain links TRBV6-2 or TRBV6-3 with TRBJ2-5, with no clear D. Deletions cut 6 bases from V and 4 bases from J, with 21 bases between. Germline V CDR1 and CDR2: MNHEY, SVGEGT. CDR3 length: 16 amino acids. CDR3: CASRTLRNPISETQYF. The CDR3 nucleotides are TGTGCCAGCAGAACCCTACGGAACCCTATCTCAGAGACCCAGTACTTC.